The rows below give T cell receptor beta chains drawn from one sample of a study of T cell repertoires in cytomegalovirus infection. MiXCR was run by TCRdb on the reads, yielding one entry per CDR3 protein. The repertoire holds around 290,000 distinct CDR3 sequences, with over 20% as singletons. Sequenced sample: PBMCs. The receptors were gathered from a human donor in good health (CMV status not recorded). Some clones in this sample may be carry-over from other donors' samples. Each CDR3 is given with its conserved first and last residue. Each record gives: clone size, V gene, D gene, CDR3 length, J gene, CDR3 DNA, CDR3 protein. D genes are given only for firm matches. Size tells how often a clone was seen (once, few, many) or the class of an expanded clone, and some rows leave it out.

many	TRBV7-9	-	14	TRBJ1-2	TGTGCCAGCAGCCCGTCTTCAAGATCGTATGGCTACACCTTC	CASSPSSRSYGYTF
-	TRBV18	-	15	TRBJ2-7	TGTGCCAGCTCACCCCGGCGGGACTTCGCCTACGAGCAGTACTTC	CASSPRRDFAYEQYF
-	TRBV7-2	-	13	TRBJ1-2	TGTGCCAGCAGCTTGGGGACATCGGGTTGCTACACATTC	CASSLGTSGCYTF
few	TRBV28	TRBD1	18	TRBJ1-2	TGTGCCAGCATTCGGCGTAGGGACAGGGTTTTCATAGGGGATGGCTACACCTTC	CASIRRRDRVFIGDGYTF
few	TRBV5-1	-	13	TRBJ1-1	TGCGCCAGCACCGGGGGGGAGGGCACTGAAGCTTTCTTT	CASTGGEGTEAFF
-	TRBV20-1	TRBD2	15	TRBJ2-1	TGCAGTGCCAACCTACTAGCGTTCTCCTACAATGAGCAGTTCTTC	CSANLLAFSYNEQFF
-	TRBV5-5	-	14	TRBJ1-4	TGTGCCAGCAGCTTGGTCGGGGACAATGAAAAACTGTTTTTT	CASSLVGDNEKLFF
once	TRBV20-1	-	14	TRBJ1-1	TGCAGTGCACGATCGGGGGCGGGGGGAACTGAAGCTTTCTTT	CSARSGAGGTEAFF
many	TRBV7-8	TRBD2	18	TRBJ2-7	TGTGCCAGCAACTTAGGGGGTTATCGTTTTAGCGGGACCCACGAGCAGTACTTC	CASNLGGYRFSGTHEQYF
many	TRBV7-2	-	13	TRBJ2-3	TGTGCCAGCACCCTAACAGGGACAGATACGCAGTATTTT	CASTLTGTDTQYF
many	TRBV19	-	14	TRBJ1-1	TGTGCCAGTAAGAAGACTCAATTGAACACTGAAGCTTTCTTT	CASKKTQLNTEAFF
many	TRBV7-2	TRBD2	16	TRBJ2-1	TGTGCCAGCAGCCCCGGACTAGCGGGACTGGCAGATGAGCAGTTCTTC	CASSPGLAGLADEQFF
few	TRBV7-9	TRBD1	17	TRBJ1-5	TGTGCCAGCAGCCCCGGAGGGACAGGGGTTGGCAATCAGCCCCAGCATTTT	CASSPGGTGVGNQPQHF
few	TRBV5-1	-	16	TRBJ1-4	TGCGCCAGCAGCTTCAGTACCCGCGTGGGAAATGAAAAACTGTTTTTT	CASSFSTRVGNEKLFF
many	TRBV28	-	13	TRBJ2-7	TGTGCCAGCAGTTTTCAAGTATTGGGCGAGCAGTACTTC	CASSFQVLGEQYF
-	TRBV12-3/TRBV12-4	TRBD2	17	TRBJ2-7	TGTGCCAGCAGCCGTGCCCCGGGACTAGCGGGAAGCTACGAGCAGTACTTC	CASSRAPGLAGSYEQYF
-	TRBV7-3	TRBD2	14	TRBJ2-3	TGTGCCAGCAGCCCCGGCGGGGGAATAGATACGCAGTATTTT	CASSPGGGIDTQYF
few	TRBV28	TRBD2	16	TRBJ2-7	TGTGCCAGCAGTCCCCAGGGTAGCGGGAGGGCCTACGAGCAGTACTTC	CASSPQGSGRAYEQYF
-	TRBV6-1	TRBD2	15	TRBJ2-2	TGTGCCAGCACTAATAGCGGGAGCGGCGGCGGGGAGCTGTTTTTT	CASTNSGSGGGELFF
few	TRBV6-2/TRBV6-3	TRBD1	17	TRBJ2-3	TGTGCCAGCAGTTATCAGTCGACAGGGAGAATTACAGATACGCAGTATTTT	CASSYQSTGRITDTQYF
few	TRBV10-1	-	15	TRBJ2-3	TGCGCCAGCAGTGAGTCGAAGGGACCGGCAGATACGCAGTATTTT	CASSESKGPADTQYF
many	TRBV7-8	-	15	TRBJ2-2	TGTGCCAGCAGCTTAGCGCCCAGGGGATCCGGGGAGCTGTTTTTT	CASSLAPRGSGELFF
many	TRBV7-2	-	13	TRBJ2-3	TGTGCCAGCAGCTCGTCCGGGGGTGATACGCAGTATTTT	CASSSSGGDTQYF
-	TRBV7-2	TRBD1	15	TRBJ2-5	TGTGCCAGCAGCTCCCGACAGGGAAAGGAGGAGACCCAGTACTTC	CASSSRQGKEETQYF
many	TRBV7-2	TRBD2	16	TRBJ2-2	TGTGCCAGCAGCTTAGTAGCGGGGGGACGCACCGGGGAGCTGTTTTTT	CASSLVAGGRTGELFF
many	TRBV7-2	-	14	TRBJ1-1	TGTGCCAGCAGCTTCGCCAAGGACAGCACTGAAGCTTTCTTT	CASSFAKDSTEAFF
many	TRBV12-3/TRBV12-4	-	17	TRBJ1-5	TGTGCCAGCAGTTTAGCGAGATGGGGGGAGGCCGTGCAGCCCCAGCATTTT	CASSLARWGEAVQPQHF
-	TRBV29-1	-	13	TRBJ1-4	TGCAGCGTGGAAAGGGTGAATAATGAAAAACTGTTTTTT	CSVERVNNEKLFF
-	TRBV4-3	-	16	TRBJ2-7	TGCGCCAGCAGCCAAGATCTCACTAGCCGTCTCTACGAGCAGTACTTC	CASSQDLTSRLYEQYF
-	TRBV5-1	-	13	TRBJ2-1	TGCGCCAGCAGCTTGGTTACCCGGGATGAGCAGTTCTTC	CASSLVTRDEQFF
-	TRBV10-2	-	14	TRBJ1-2	TGCGCCAGCAGTGAGTCAATTACCGACAGGGGCTACACCTTC	CASSESITDRGYTF
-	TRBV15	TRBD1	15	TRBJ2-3	TGTGCCACCAGCAGAGATCGGGACAGGGTAGATACGCAGTATTTT	CATSRDRDRVDTQYF
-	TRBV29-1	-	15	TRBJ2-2	TGCAGCGTTGAAGATCTGAGGCAGAACACCGGGGAGCTGTTTTTT	CSVEDLRQNTGELFF
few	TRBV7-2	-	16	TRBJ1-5	TGTGCCAGCAGCCCCGAGAGAGGCTTTAGCAATCAGCCCCAGCATTTT	CASSPERGFSNQPQHF
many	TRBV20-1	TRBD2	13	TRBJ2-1	TGCAGTGCTAAGCGGGGAGTATACAATGAGCAGTTCTTC	CSAKRGVYNEQFF
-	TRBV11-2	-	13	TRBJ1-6	TGTGCCAGCAGCTTATTGCCAGAATCACCCCTCCACTTT	CASSLLPESPLHF
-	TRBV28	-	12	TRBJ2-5	TGTGCCACGAAGGGGAATGGAGAGACCCAGTACTTC	CATKGNGETQYF
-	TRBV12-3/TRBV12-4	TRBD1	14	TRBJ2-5	TGTGCCAGCAGCGGGGGACAGGGAAAAGAGACCCAGTACTTC	CASSGGQGKETQYF
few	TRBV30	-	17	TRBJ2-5	TGTGCCTGGAGTGATGGAGGGGCAGGGCCTAACCAAGAGACCCAGTACTTC	CAWSDGGAGPNQETQYF
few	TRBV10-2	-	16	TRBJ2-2	TGCGCCAGCCACGGGGGGCTTCGACTGAACACCGGGGAGCTGTTTTTT	CASHGGLRLNTGELFF
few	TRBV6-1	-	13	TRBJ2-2	TGTGCCAGCGTAGACAGGGAGGCCGGGGAGCTGTTTTTT	CASVDREAGELFF
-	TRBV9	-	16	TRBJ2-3	TGTGCCAGCAGCGTAGAGGTCAGGGGATACACAGATACGCAGTATTTT	CASSVEVRGYTDTQYF
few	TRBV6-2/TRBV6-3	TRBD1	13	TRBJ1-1	TGTGCCAGCAGTTACCGTGGACAGGGTTGGGCTTTCTTT	CASSYRGQGWAFF
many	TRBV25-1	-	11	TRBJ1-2	TGTGCCAGCAGAAGCTGGTATGGCTACACCTTC	CASRSWYGYTF
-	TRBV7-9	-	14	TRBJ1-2	TGTGCCAGCATTTCGACGACGAGTCATTCAAGCTACACCTTC	CASISTTSHSSYTF
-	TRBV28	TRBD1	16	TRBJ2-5	TGTGCCAGCAGCTTAGAAGGCAGACAGGGGAGGAAGACCCAGTACTTC	CASSLEGRQGRKTQYF
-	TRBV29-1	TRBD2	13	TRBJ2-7	TGCAGCGTTGACAGGGGCGCGGGAGGCGAGCAGTACTTC	CSVDRGAGGEQYF